This entry describes one TCR beta chain. Per the germline V gene, CDR1 is DFQATT and CDR2 is SNEGSKA (reference sequence). The J segment lost 7 bases and the V segment lost 6 bases, leaving 5 bases of the junction unmatched. The CDR3 spans 11 residues. This record belongs to a study of blood T cell repertoires in COVID-19. Turning to the study itself: The United States, Italy and Spain were the sources of the acute and convalescent COVID-19 samples.

Profiled with immunoSEQ multiplex PCR; TCRdb holds only in-frame clones, not every one. The data hold hundreds of thousands of clones, with approximately 90% observed a single time. Participants were placed into cohorts based on the clinical history they reported. This rearrangement joins TRBV20-1 to TRBJ1-2; TRBD1 agrees at 7 bases. This sequence originates from a man aged 25-45 years who had recovered from COVID-19. Sequencing was done on a sample of PBMCs or T cells enriched from blood (not recorded which). The CDR3 sequence: CSAQGDGGYTF. Written as DNA, the CDR3 is TGCAGTGCCCAGGGGGATGGTGGCTACACCTTC.